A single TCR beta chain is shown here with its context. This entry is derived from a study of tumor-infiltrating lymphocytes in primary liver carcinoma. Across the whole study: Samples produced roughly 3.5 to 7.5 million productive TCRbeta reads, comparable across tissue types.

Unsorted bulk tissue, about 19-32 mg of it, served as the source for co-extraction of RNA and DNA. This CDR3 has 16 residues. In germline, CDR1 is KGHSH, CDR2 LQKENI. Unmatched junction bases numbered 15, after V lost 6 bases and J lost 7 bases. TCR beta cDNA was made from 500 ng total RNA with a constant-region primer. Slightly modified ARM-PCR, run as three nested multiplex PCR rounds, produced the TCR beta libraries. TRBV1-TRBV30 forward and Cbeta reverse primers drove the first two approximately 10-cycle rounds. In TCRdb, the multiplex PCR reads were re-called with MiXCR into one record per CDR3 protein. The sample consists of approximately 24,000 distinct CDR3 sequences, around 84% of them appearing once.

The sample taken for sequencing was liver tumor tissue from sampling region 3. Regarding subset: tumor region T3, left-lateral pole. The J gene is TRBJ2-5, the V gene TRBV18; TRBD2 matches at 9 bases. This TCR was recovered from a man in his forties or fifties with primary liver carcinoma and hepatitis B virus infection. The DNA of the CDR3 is TGTGCCAGCTCGCTAAGGACTAGCGAGAGTGAGATGACCCAGTACTTC. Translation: CASSLRTSESEMTQYF.